The subject of this entry is one T cell receptor (beta chain). Antigen specificity is unknown. The CDR3 is made up of 13 amino acids. Trimming removed 5 bases from V and 4 bases from J, with 9 bases in between. The germline CDR1 and CDR2 sequences are SGHAT and FQNNGV. The assay was immunoSEQ multiplex PCR, and TCRdb's table has in-frame clones only and misses some. The sample includes approximately 11,000 clones, roughly 60% of them seen just once. Genomic DNA came from frozen unsorted single-cell suspensions. This sample was taken from a study of immune cell composition in non-small cell lung cancer. General study findings and limits: Overall clonality, unlike maximal tumour-associated clone frequency, did not predict TIL reactivity. Lung squamous cell carcinoma tumours had significantly higher top 10 clone scores and productive clonality than lung adenocarcinoma. Shared sequences between tumour-reactive and dominant in vivo clones were not proven.

The clonotype originates from a human donor with non-small cell lung cancer. The chain carries TRBV11-2 and TRBJ1-5; maybe TRBD1 (6 bases). Material: lung tumor tissue. For the CDR3, the DNA is TGTGCCAGCAGCCTCGACAGGAATCAGCCCCAGCATTTT. Translating gives CASSLDRNQPQHF.